This T cell receptor (beta chain) was sequenced during a study of blood T cell repertoires in COVID-19 (TCRdb year 2020). About the study as a whole: Collaborator samples came from the United States, Italy and Spain and covered acute and convalescent phases of COVID-19. The material from the prospective study consisted of cDNA or gDNA derived from T cells, B-cell-depleted T cells, or PBMCs. Subjects who had been exposed to COVID-19, were actively infected with it, or had recovered from it provided the deeply sampled blood TCRbeta repertoires that made up the dataset. A freely available public database, intended as a resource for researchers studying the immune response to SARS-CoV-2, is where the repertoires were released. Samples were obtained from the ongoing ImmuneRACE study (first 160 participants) and from some 1,300 subjects provided by 6 global collaborators. Sample metadata almost always included a de-identified subject ID, COVID-19 status, age in years and sex. Where available, HLA class I and class II types were taken from metadata supplied by the sample provider and were not determined by assay-based typing. The paper's findings and limits, for the study overall: How much clinical and demographic metadata was included differed by source and by participant, and the metadata was provided uncurated.

About this clone itself: The antigen it recognizes is unknown. Base-call qualities are not available, and no considerably larger clone is one nucleotide away.

One collaborating source in Seattle enrolled patients during active infection and followed them longitudinally through the course of disease. Collaborating institutions collected whole blood in K2EDTA tubes following their own protocols. For TCRbeta analysis, collaborators shipped samples as frozen whole blood, isolated PBMCs, or DNA extracted from either of those sample types. V sheds 5 bases and J sheds 1 base, leaving 12 bases between their ends. From a lookup of the germline V gene, CDR1 and CDR2 are SGHVS and FQNEAQ. Spanning cysteine to phenylalanine, the CDR3 consists of 14 amino acids. The entry retains the CDR3 DNA only, 42 bases that are in frame from base 1. TCRbeta CDR3 regions were amplified from genomic DNA using the immunoSEQ Assay, a bias-controlled multiplex PCR. As for the original processing: The number of nucleated cells in each sample was estimated from the amplification of reference gene primers within the assay. Sequence reads were collapsed and filtered to measure the absolute abundance of every unique TCRbeta CDR3 rearrangement. For each sample, productive Simpson clonality was calculated as the square root of Simpson's diversity index across productive rearrangements. Here the immuneACCESS table is served through TCRdb, limited to in-frame sequences with V and J called. Missing clones are a known gap in these copies; in checked studies unresolved V genes cover under half, and the rest lacks a known reason. The V and J calls and clone size were taken over from that table, and D and trimming were inferred from the DNA. Within this sample are approximately 290,000 clones, with 65% to 85% of them counted one time only. Around 14% of the sample belongs to the ten largest clones.

The chain links TRBV7-8 with TRBJ2-7; the D gene is possibly TRBD1, with 6 bases matching. The sequence derives from a person aged 65 to 79 with COVID-19, enrolled during active disease. The sample was peripheral blood. The DNA is TGTGCCAGCAGCGGCCGAGGACAGTCCTACGAGCAGTACTTC. Its protein product is CASSGRGQSYEQYF.